The rows below give T cell receptor beta chains drawn from one sample of a study of blood T cell repertoires in COVID-19. TCRdb keeps only in-frame clones here, not all; method: immunoSEQ multiplex PCR. The sample contains 130,000 or so clones, around 82% of which appear only once. Sequenced: peripheral blood. The receptors were sampled from a human donor in a cohort sampled during active COVID-19. The CDR3 runs from the conserved cysteine through the conserved F or W. Each record gives: clone size, J gene, D gene, V gene, CDR3 DNA, CDR3 protein. D genes are given only for firm matches. Clone size is not always given. Where it is, it says once, few, many or a class for expanded clones.

- TRBJ1-4 - TRBV9 TGTGCCAGCAGCGTAGCTGGAGAAGCCTACCCTGAAAAACTGTTTTTT CASSVAGEAYPEKLFF
- TRBJ2-5 TRBD1 TRBV29-1 TGCAGCGTTGAAGGGCCCCCGGAAACAGGGGCGAGTTGGCCCGCCCAGTACTTC CSVEGPPETGASWPAQYF
- TRBJ2-7 TRBD1 TRBV6-2/TRBV6-3 TGTGCCAGCAGTCACTCTCCAGGGGGCCACGAGCAGTACTTC CASSHSPGGHEQYF
- TRBJ1-2 - TRBV5-8 TGTGCCAGCAGCTTTATGACAGGAACCTTC CASSFMTGTF
- TRBJ1-5 - TRBV6-5 TGTGCCAGCATGAGGGAGAGCAATCAGCCCCAGCATTTT CASMRESNQPQHF
- TRBJ2-5 - TRBV5-4 TGTGCCAGCAGCTTGCTGGGCGGGGAGCAAGAGACCCAGTACTTC CASSLLGGEQETQYF
- TRBJ1-1 - TRBV6-1 TGTGCCAGCAGTGAAAAGATCGGTTACGCTTTCTTT CASSEKIGYAFF
- TRBJ1-1 - TRBV3-1/TRBV3-2 TGTGCCAGCAGCCAAGGTGTATTCGGAGGGGGGGGCACTGAAGCTTTCTTT CASSQGVFGGGGTEAFF
- TRBJ2-5 TRBD2 TRBV28 TGTGCCAGCAGGGGAGCGGGGGCCCGCCTTCAAGAGACCCAGTACTTC CASRGAGARLQETQYF
- TRBJ1-5 - TRBV2 TGTGCCAGCAGTGAAGTGACAGGTGGTCAGCCCCAGCATTTT CASSEVTGGQPQHF
- TRBJ2-5 - TRBV18 TGTGCCAGCTCCCGAGGAGAGACCCAGTACTTC CASSRGETQYF
once TRBJ2-3 TRBD2 TRBV4-2 TGTGCCAGCAGCCAATTAGCGGGGTTCACAGATACGCAGTATTTT CASSQLAGFTDTQYF
- TRBJ2-5 - TRBV11-2 TGTGCCAGCAGCCCCCCGGTGGAAGAGACCCAGTACTTC CASSPPVEETQYF
- TRBJ1-2 - TRBV12-5 TGTGCTAGTGGTTTGGTAATCGGGGGAACTTATGGCTACACCTTC CASGLVIGGTYGYTF
once TRBJ2-1 TRBD2 TRBV10-3 TGTGCCATCAGTGGGGCTATGACTAGCGGGACAAACAATGAGCAGTTCTTC CAISGAMTSGTNNEQFF
- TRBJ2-5 TRBD1 TRBV10-3 TGTGCCATCCAGCCCTCAGGGGGACATCAAGAGACCCAGTACTTC CAIQPSGGHQETQYF
once TRBJ1-2 - TRBV3-1/TRBV3-2 TGTGCCAGCAGCCCCCGCGGGGCACCCAATTATGGCTACACCTTC CASSPRGAPNYGYTF
- TRBJ2-7 - TRBV18 TGTGCCAGCTCACCATGGACGGGGGTTAGCTCCTACGAGCAGTACTTC CASSPWTGVSSYEQYF
- TRBJ1-1 - TRBV4-1 TGCGCCAGCAGCCCGGGACTATTGAACACTGAAGCTTTCTTT CASSPGLLNTEAFF
- TRBJ2-3 - TRBV11-2 TGTGCCAGCAGCTTAAGCCTAGCGAACGCAGATACGCAGTATTTT CASSLSLANADTQYF
- TRBJ2-7 - TRBV7-9 TGTGCCAGCAGCTTCGCCCGGGACTCCTACGAGCAGTACTTC CASSFARDSYEQYF
- TRBJ1-3 - TRBV13 TGTGCCAGCAGTAGATCTGGAAACACCATATATTTT CASSRSGNTIYF
- TRBJ2-2 TRBD1 TRBV5-6 TGTGCCAGCAGCTATACCGGGACAGGGTACACCGGGGAGCTGTTTTTT CASSYTGTGYTGELFF
- TRBJ2-1 - TRBV6-5 TGTGCCAGCACACAACAGGCATACTCCTACAATGAGCAGTTCTTC CASTQQAYSYNEQFF
- TRBJ2-5 - TRBV15 TGTGCCACCAGCAGAGTAAGCGGCCAAGAGACCCAGTACTTC CATSRVSGQETQYF
once TRBJ1-6 - TRBV18 TGTGCCAGCTCGGGGGGGGCGAGCTCCTATAATTCACCCCTCCACTTT CASSGGASSYNSPLHF
- TRBJ2-2 - TRBV10-3 TGTGCCATCAGTGTTGTGGAACAGGGCAACACCGGGGAGCTGTTTTTT CAISVVEQGNTGELFF